This T cell receptor (beta chain) is from a study of human T cells and chemical hapten exposure. Study-level background: Weekly administration of diphenylcyclopropenone to the scalp of patients continued throughout the approximately 23-week study.

Specified time point: patch test 3, about 24 weeks after DPC sensitization. Treatment described: therapeutic diphenylcyclopropenone sensitization with weekly scalp DPC. The V segment lost 3 bases and the J segment 3 bases; nucleotides outside the gene matches: 4. Germline CDR1 is MGHRA and CDR2 is YSYEKL. This CDR3 is 15 amino acids long. The library attached unique molecular identifiers to individual cDNA molecules. TCRdb re-called the RACE reads through MiXCR, storing one row per CDR3 protein. Counted here are tens of thousands of distinct CDR3 sequences, about a tenth occurring once; the ten biggest clones make up 0.8% to 1.2%.

Sequencing used whole blood, obtained in connection with sensitization to the hapten diphenylcyclopropenone (DPC). This clonotype was obtained from a woman younger than 45 with alopecia areata. Some clones in this sample may be carry-over from other donors' samples. The V call is TRBV4-1, the J call TRBJ2-1, with TRBD2 matching over 8 bases. DNA of the CDR3: TGCGCCAGCAGCCACTTAGCGGGGAGCTACAATGAGCAGTTCTTC. Its protein product is CASSHLAGSYNEQFF.